These 28 T cell receptor beta chains originate from one sample sequenced in a study of cytomegalovirus exposure and HLA in healthy donors. It was with 60 Vbeta and 13 Jbeta primers that the PCR ran. This table comes from immunoSEQ multiplex PCR, and its TCRdb copy is limited to in-frame clones, with some not included. The sample contains 150,000 to 200,000 clones, approximately 79% of which appear only once. What was sequenced was PBMCs. Receptors were obtained from a man aged 45 to 65 in good health and CMV-seropositive.

The rearrangement joins TRBV9 to TRBJ2-3; D is perhaps TRBD1 (6 bases). V shed 6 bases and J shed 15 bases, with 23 bases lying between them. Germline V gives CDR1 SGDLS, CDR2 YYNGEE. CDR3 length equals 13 residues. Written as DNA, the CDR3 is TGTGCCAGCACCCCAACCCCGACAGGTGCCCATTATTTT. This translates into CASTPTPTGAHYF. The whole variable domain, remainder taken from reference TRBV9 and TRBJ2-3, is DSGVTQTPKHLITATGQRVTLRCSPRSGDLSVYWYQQSLDQGLQFLIQYYNGEERAKGNILERFSAQQFPDLHSELNLSSLELGDSALYFCASTPTPTGAHYFGPGTRLTVL.

The rearrangement joins TRBV6-5 to TRBJ1-1; D might be TRBD1 (6 bases). V was clipped by 7 bases and J by 2 bases, with 14 bases between them. The CDR3 is 14 residues long. Germline V lookup: CDR1 MNHEY, CDR2 SVGAGI. The CDR3, as DNA: TGTGCCAGCACTCGAGACAGGACTAACACTGAAGCTTTCTTT. It translates to CASTRDRTNTEAFF.

The chain links TRBV5-4 to TRBJ1-6, with 8 bases matching TRBD1. This CDR3 is 14 amino acids long. Germline trimming cut 4 bases from V and 7 bases from J; bases unmatched to any gene: 4. Per the germline V gene, CDR1 is SGHNT and CDR2 is YYREEE (reference sequence). CDR3 sequence: CASSPTGGNSPLHF. Written as DNA, the CDR3 is TGTGCCAGCAGCCCCACAGGGGGGAATTCACCCCTCCACTTT.

This chain connects TRBV10-1 to TRBJ1-2; 10 nucleotides line up with TRBD1. CDR1 is WNHNN, CDR2 SYGVQD, per germline (reference sequence). Trimming removed 8 bases from V and 4 bases from J; junction bases left unmatched: 10. The CDR3 spans 15 residues. As DNA, the CDR3 is TGCGCCAGCCGGGACAGGGGCCGCAGGTCCTATGGCTACACCTTC. It translates to CASRDRGRRSYGYTF.

V is TRBV11-2 and J is TRBJ2-7, with 7 bases aligning to TRBD1. The germline CDR1 and CDR2 sequences are SGHAT and FQNNGV. This CDR3 is 14 amino acids long. The ends lost 5 bases at V and 6 bases at J; junction bases unmatched: 10. The CDR3 nucleotides read TGTGCCAGCAGCGGGGGCGACAGGGAAGGCGAGCAGTACGTC. Translation: CASSGGDREGEQYV.

This chain links TRBV7-8 with TRBJ1-5, with D unresolved. Trimming took off 0 bases at V and 3 bases at J, with 12 bases between the two ends. There are 16 residues in the CDR3. CDR1 and CDR2 (germline): SGHVS, FQNEAQ. As DNA, the CDR3 is TGTGCCAGCAGCTTAGCGGGAGGCGCAATCAATCAGCCCCAGCATTTT. It is translated as CASSLAGGAINQPQHF.

This clone has only one observation. V is TRBV6-5 and J is TRBJ1-5, with 9 bases that match TRBD1. The CDR3 is 16 residues long. Germline values: CDR1 MNHEY, CDR2 SVGAGI. V lost 2 bases, J lost 5 bases, and 7 bases stayed unmatched. CDR3 sequence (DNA): TGTGCCAGCAGTTACCCGACAGGGGGTTGGTATCAGCCCCAGCATTTT. Translating it yields CASSYPTGGWYQPQHF.

The chain carries TRBV27 and TRBJ1-5; maybe TRBD1 (5 bases). CDR3 length: 13 amino acids. Germline V gives CDR1 MNHEY, CDR2 SMNVEV (reference sequence). The V end lost 8 bases, the J end lost 4 bases, and 12 bases lay between the germline ends. The DNA of the CDR3 is TGTGCCAGCGGATGGGGGGGTAATCAGCCCCAGCATTTT. This encodes CASGWGGNQPQHF.

This clone occurred a few times. The chain recombines TRBV7-7 with TRBJ2-5, with a weak D call TRBD1 (5 bases). V shed 2 bases and J shed 5 bases, with 6 bases lying between them. This CDR3 has 12 residues. Germline values: CDR1 SSHAT, CDR2 FNYEAQ (reference sequence). The CDR3 DNA sequence: TGTGCCAGCAGCTTATCAGGGGAGACCCAGTACTTC. Residues: CASSLSGETQYF.

A single count supports this clone. The chain combines TRBV19 with TRBJ2-3; D uncertain. Between the trimmed V and J ends, which lost 5 bases and 3 bases, there was a span of 9 bases. CDR3 length: 13 amino acids. Per germline, CDR1 LNHDA and CDR2 SQIVND (reference sequence). The CDR3 sequence is CASSFVETDTQYF. The CDR3 DNA is TGTGCCAGTAGTTTTGTAGAAACAGATACGCAGTATTTT.

The chain links TRBV7-2 to TRBJ2-3, with D perhaps TRBD2 (7 bases). This CDR3 is 13 amino acids long. The V end was cut by 2 bases, the J end by 6 bases, with 9 bases between. Germline V gene data show CDR1 as SGHTA and CDR2 as FQGNSA. The DNA of the CDR3 is TGTGCCAGCAGCTTACGGGGGGCCGATACGCAGTATTTT. Translation gives CASSLRGADTQYF.

The gene calls are TRBV25-1 and TRBJ2-5; maybe TRBD2 (6 bases). The J call is doubtful: the DNA matches TRBJ2-7 better. Looked up from germline, CDR1 is MGHDK and CDR2 is SYGVNS. The CDR3 runs 13 residues. The CDR3 nucleotides are TGTGCCAGCAGCCGTTTGCAGGAGGGCGAGCAGTACTTC. It encodes CASSRLQEGEQYF.

The chain couples TRBV5-6 to TRBJ2-5; D not resolved. With the DNA end fitting TRBJ2-7 better, the J assignment may be wrong. CDR1 is SGHDT, CDR2 YYEEEE, per germline. The CDR3 loop spans 15 amino acids. The CDR3 nucleotides read TGTGCCAGCAGCTTGTACGCCGATTTCTCCTACGAGCAGTACTTC. Amino acids: CASSLYADFSYEQYF.

To note about this clone: Germline is not matched at one junction end, which may reflect a read error. CDR3 protein: CASTPNTNAGELFF. The DNA for the CDR3 is TGTGCCAGCACCCCGAACACGAACGCCGGGGAGCTGTTTTTT. The chain employs TRBV7-2 and TRBJ2-2; D call uncertain. The CDR3 has 14 amino acids. Looked up from germline, CDR1 is SGHTA and CDR2 is FQGNSA.

With respect to this clone: This specimen includes other DNA sequences encoding the same CDR3. The chain combines TRBV9 with TRBJ2-3; 10 bases are shared with TRBD2. Per the germline V gene, CDR1 is SGDLS and CDR2 is YYNGEE. V gave up 0 bases and J gave up 1 base; unmatched junction bases: 2. This CDR3 spans 16 amino acids. The CDR3 region is CASSVGTSGGTDTQYF. The CDR3 nucleotides read TGTGCCAGCAGCGTAGGTACTAGCGGGGGCACAGATACGCAGTATTTT.

This clone was seen once. J is TRBJ2-7 and V is TRBV2; 7 positions match TRBD1. J lost 13 bases, V lost 4 bases, and 7 bases had no gene match. The CDR3 totals 11 residues. In germline, CDR1 is SNHLY, CDR2 FYNNEI. CDR3 in amino acids: CASSGETGLYV. In DNA form, the CDR3 reads TGTGCCAGCAGTGGAGAGACAGGGCTTTACGTC.

The chain is built from TRBV9 and TRBJ1-3; maybe TRBD1 (6 bases). Between the trimmed V and J ends, which lost 0 bases and 2 bases, there was a span of 9 bases. CDR3 length: 15 amino acids. Germline loops: CDR1 SGDLS, CDR2 YYNGEE. The CDR3 DNA reads as TGTGCCAGCAGCGTAGATGCAGGGGCTGGAAACACCATATATTTT. This gives the protein CASSVDAGAGNTIYF.

The gene calls are TRBV28 and TRBJ2-7, with 7 bases matching TRBD1. This CDR3 comprises 11 residues. Germline V CDR1 and CDR2: MDHEN, SYDVKM. V shed 7 bases and J 3 bases; nucleotides not matched to a gene: 0. Written as DNA, the CDR3 is TGTGCCAGCACAGGGGGCTACGAGCAGTACTTC. Translation gives CASTGGYEQYF. The whole variable domain, filled in from reference TRBV28 and TRBJ2-7, reads DVKVTQSSRYLVKRTGEKVFLECVQDMDHENMFWYRQDPGLGLRLIYFSYDVKMKEKGDIPEGYSVSREKKERFSLILESASTNQTSMYLCASTGGYEQYFGPGTRLTVT.

The chain recombines TRBV21-1 with TRBJ1-2. TRBV21-1 is a recognized pseudogene. The CDR3 runs to 14 residues. Written as DNA, the CDR3 is TGTGCCAGCAGCAATGTGCGGCGTAACTATGGCTACACCTTC. It codes for CASSNVRRNYGYTF.

This rearrangement joins TRBV28 to TRBJ1-2; no reliable D call. The germline V and J ends were trimmed by 1 base and 3 bases, with 9 bases remaining between them. The V gene's germline CDR1 is MDHEN and CDR2 SYDVKM. This CDR3 has 14 residues. CDR3 amino acids: CASSLFGRDYGYTF. The CDR3 DNA sequence: TGTGCCAGCAGTTTATTCGGGCGGGACTATGGCTACACCTTC.

The DNA for the CDR3 is TGTGCCAGCAGCGGGATCGGGGGTAGCGGGGGGGCCGCATACAATGAGCAGTTCTTC. Translating it yields CASSGIGGSGGAAYNEQFF. The chain carries TRBV9 and TRBJ2-1; 11 bases match TRBD2. J gave up 4 bases and V 3 bases, and 15 bases lay outside the gene matches. Germline lookup yields CDR1 SGDLS and CDR2 YYNGEE. This CDR3 is 19 amino acids long.

This chain links TRBV21-1 with TRBJ1-4; the DNA was not used to check the table's D call, TRBD1. TRBV21-1 has pseudogene status. This CDR3 has 15 residues. This CDR3 is CASSGRDRGDEKLFF. The CDR3 bases are TGTGCCAGCAGCGGACGGGACAGGGGTGATGAAAAACTGTTTTTT.

V is TRBV5-6 and J is TRBJ2-7; 8 bases are shared with TRBD1. This CDR3 spans 14 amino acids. Per germline, CDR1 SGHDT and CDR2 YYEEEE. J lost 0 bases, V lost 4 bases, and 3 bases had no gene match. The CDR3 region has the DNA TGTGCCAGCAGCCCAGGGACAGGCTCCTACGAGCAGTACTTC. Its protein is CASSPGTGSYEQYF.

This chain uses TRBV6-5 with TRBJ1-2; D is uncertain. V was trimmed by 7 bases and J by 2 bases, leaving 5 bases between them. The length of the CDR3 is 11 residues. Germline lookup yields CDR1 MNHEY and CDR2 SVGAGI. The CDR3 sequence: CASTTNYGYTF. Here the CDR3 DNA reads TGTGCCAGCACTACGAACTATGGCTACACCTTC.

V gene TRBV5-1 combines with J gene TRBJ1-2, with a weak D call TRBD1 (5 bases). The V and J ends lost 4 bases and 3 bases respectively, with 19 bases between them. Per germline, CDR1 SGHRS and CDR2 YFSETQ. This CDR3 is built from 16 residues. DNA for the CDR3: TGCGCCAGCAGCGATCCGGGACTGGCCGCTTACTATGGCTACACCTTC. Its translation is CASSDPGLAAYYGYTF.

The V call is TRBV28, the J call TRBJ1-6, with D hard to call. The CDR3 contains 15 residues. CDR1 is MDHEN and CDR2 is SYDVKM in the germline V gene. The V end lost 7 bases, the J end lost 0 bases, and 10 bases lay between the germline ends. The CDR3 DNA reads as TGTGCCAGCAATCACTTGAGCTCCTATAATTCACCCCTCCACTTT. Translated, it gives CASNHLSSYNSPLHF.

The genes are TRBV27 and TRBJ1-5, with 11 bases that match TRBD1. Germline V gives CDR1 MNHEY, CDR2 SMNVEV (reference sequence). With V trimmed by 5 bases and J by 5 bases, 2 bases remained unmatched. This CDR3 comprises 14 residues. DNA for the CDR3: TGTGCCAGCAGTCGGACAGGGGGCTATCAGCCCCAGCATTTT. Protein sequence: CASSRTGGYQPQHF.

This rearrangement joins TRBV19 to TRBJ2-1; 13 bases agree with TRBD2. The CDR3 contains 16 residues. V trimming: 8 bases; J trimming: 1 base; junction bases outside the gene matches: 5. Germline V gene sequence: CDR1 LNHDA, CDR2 SQIVND (reference sequence). The CDR3: CASRWTSGGSYNEQFF. As DNA, the CDR3 is TGTGCCAGTCGATGGACTAGCGGGGGATCCTACAATGAGCAGTTCTTC.